These 18 T cell receptor beta chains were sequenced from one sample in a study of T cells in Graves' hyperthyroidism and ophthalmopathy. Amplified regions were TCR beta CDR3 sequences from RNA transcripts. TCR CDR3 underwent first-round RT-PCR with the HTBI primer set. Each CDR3 protein is one row after TCRdb ran MiXCR on the multiplex PCR reads. The sample has approximately 560,000 distinct CDR3 sequences, 40% to 55% seen once. Specimen: peripheral blood or thyroid tissue (not recorded which). These receptors were taken from a woman aged 18-35 years with Graves' hyperthyroidism.

The rearrangement uses TRBV7-9 and TRBJ1-1, with D maybe TRBD1 (6 bases). Germline loops: CDR1 SEHNR, CDR2 FQNEAQ (reference sequence). With 5 bases removed from V and 11 bases from J, the gap between germline ends came to 15 bases. The CDR3 is 12 amino acids. In DNA form, the CDR3 reads TGTGCCAGCAGCCTAGGGGGGGCGTCGGCTTTCTTT. This codes for CASSLGGASAFF.

This clonotype was seen only a few times. This chain joins TRBV7-3 and TRBJ1-3; D is unresolved. Germline CDR1 is SGHTA and CDR2 is FQGTGA. The V gene lost 5 bases and the J gene lost 3 bases, with 11 bases spanning the gap. The CDR3 is 14 amino acids. The CDR3 bases are TGTGCCAGCAGCCCGAGGAGGTTTGGAAACACCATATATTTT. This codes for CASSPRRFGNTIYF. Complete variable domain (other parts from reference TRBV7-3 and TRBJ1-3): GAGVSQTPSNKVTEKGKYVELRCDPISGHTALYWYRQSLGQGPEFLIYFQGTGAADDSGLPNDRFFAVRPEGSVSTLKIQRTERGDSAVYLCASSPRRFGNTIYFGEGSWLTVV.

This clonotype has a handful of counts. This rearrangement joins TRBV19 to TRBJ1-1; 7 nucleotides agree with TRBD1. With 4 bases clipped from V and 5 bases from J, the junction kept 10 bases outside the gene matches. The CDR3 spans 15 residues. Looked up from germline, CDR1 is LNHDA and CDR2 is SQIVND (reference sequence). Here the CDR3 reads CASSTDDRAWTEAFF. The CDR3, as DNA: TGTGCCAGTAGTACGGATGACAGGGCATGGACTGAAGCTTTCTTT.

This clonotype was seen a few times. V gene TRBV20-1 combines with J gene TRBJ1-4, with 7 bases that match TRBD1. The CDR3 has 14 amino acids. The J segment lost 7 bases and the V segment lost 6 bases, leaving 11 bases of the junction unmatched. Germline loops: CDR1 DFQATT, CDR2 SNEGSKA (reference sequence). The CDR3, as DNA: TGCAGTGCACCTCCACAGGGGCCGGGTGAAAAACTGTTTTTT. Protein sequence: CSAPPQGPGEKLFF.

Turning to this clonotype: The junction differs from germline at one of its ends, possibly a read error. The gene calls are TRBV10-3 and TRBJ1-2; 8 bases align to TRBD1. Germline CDR1 reads ENHRY; CDR2 reads SYGVKD. The CDR3 length is 14 residues. DNA of the CDR3: TGTGCCAGCAGTTTGGACAGGGAGGAGTATGGCTACACCTTC. Protein sequence: CASSLDREEYGYTF.

Note on this clonotype: At one end the junction does not follow the germline gene, possibly because of a read error. The chain uses TRBV2 and TRBJ1-2; 11 bases match TRBD1. The CDR3 is made up of 15 amino acids. The germline V gene has CDR1 SNHLY and CDR2 FYNNEI. CDR3 amino acids: CATSCESGTGGGYTF. The CDR3, as DNA: TGTGCCACCAGTTGTGAGAGCGGGACAGGGGGTGGCTACACCTTC.

The chain links TRBV24-1 to TRBJ1-1, with a weak D call TRBD1 (5 bases). CDR3 size: 15 residues. CDR1 is KGHDR and CDR2 is SFDVKD in the germline V gene. V gave up 4 bases and J gave up 5 bases, with 16 bases separating them. Written as DNA, the CDR3 is TGTGCCACCAGTGAGGCAGGGCAGGGAGTTACTGAAGCTTTCTTT. It is translated as CATSEAGQGVTEAFF.

This clonotype has a handful of counts. The rearrangement joins TRBV19 to TRBJ1-2; D possibly corresponds to TRBD1 (6 bases). The CDR3 contains 13 residues. Germline V gene lookup returns CDR1 LNHDA and CDR2 SQIVND (reference sequence). Deletions cut 4 bases from V and 3 bases from J, with 9 bases between. The CDR3 DNA follows: TGTGCCAGTAGTAAAGAGGGGGACTATGGCTACACCTTC. This gives the protein CASSKEGDYGYTF.

The chain has TRBV7-9 and TRBJ2-5; no clear D gene. The DNA end lines up better with TRBJ2-1; the J call may be wrong. The germline V gene encodes CDR1 SEHNR and CDR2 FQNEAQ (reference sequence). CDR3 length: 14 amino acids. For the CDR3, the DNA is TGTGCCAGCAGCTCCGGGTCTTTATACAATGAGCAGTTCTTC. Amino acids: CASSSGSLYNEQFF.

The chain employs TRBV20-1 and TRBJ2-7, with D possibly matching TRBD2 (7 bases). The CDR3 consists of 14 residues. CDR1 DFQATT and CDR2 SNEGSKA come from the germline V gene (reference sequence). Trimming removed 3 bases from V and 4 bases from J, with 16 bases in between. CDR3 sequence (DNA): TGCAGTGCTAGTAGGGGGAGGGCCGAGTACGAGCAGTACTTC. This encodes CSASRGRAEYEQYF.

This clonotype was seen just once. Being one base from a much bigger clone, this may be a read error. The gene calls are TRBV19 and TRBJ2-6, with D perhaps TRBD1 (6 bases). The CDR3 is 15 amino acids. The germline V gene has CDR1 LNHDA and CDR2 SQIVND (reference sequence). DNA for the CDR3: TGTGCCAGTAGTTCGGGGACATCTGGGGCCAACATCCTGACTTTC. Translation: CASSSGTSGANILTF.

This clonotype was detected ten times or more. The J gene is TRBJ2-7, the V gene TRBV7-2, with TRBD1 matching over 7 bases. The germline CDR1 and CDR2 sequences are SGHTA and FQGNSA. Trimming took 3 bases from V and 5 from J; bases not matched to a gene: 4. CDR3 size: 13 residues. In DNA form, the CDR3 reads TGTGCCAGCAGCTTTGAGACAGGGAACGAGCAGTACTTC. Its protein is CASSFETGNEQYF.

The rearrangement links TRBV11-1 to TRBJ2-7; D is perhaps TRBD2 (5 bases). Germline V gene data show CDR1 as SGHAT and CDR2 as FQDESV (reference sequence). The CDR3 loop spans 13 amino acids. The V end lost 4 bases, the J end lost 7 bases, and 14 bases lay between the germline ends. CDR3: CASSSVGAEEQYF. The CDR3 bases are TGTGCCAGCAGCTCGGTGGGAGCGGAAGAGCAGTACTTC.

The chain joins TRBV2 to TRBJ2-5; 8 positions agree with TRBD2. TRBJ2-1 matches the DNA end more closely, so the J call is doubtful. CDR1 is SNHLY, CDR2 FYNNEI, per germline. The length of the CDR3 is 16 residues. The CDR3 reads CASSEGAGDSYNEQFF. The CDR3 nucleotides read TGTGCCAGCAGTGAAGGAGCGGGAGACTCCTACAATGAGCAGTTCTTC.

This clonotype was detected many times. The CDR3 coding sequence is TGCAGCGTGGTTGACAGCGGCGAGCAGTACTTC. Its translation: CSVVDSGEQYF. The chain uses TRBV29-1 and TRBJ2-7; the D call may be TRBD1 or TRBD2 (5 bases each). The V and J ends lost 6 bases and 6 bases respectively, with 12 bases between them. The CDR3 runs 11 residues. Germline V lookup: CDR1 SQVTM, CDR2 ANQGSEA.

The rearrangement links TRBV7-3 to TRBJ2-3; the D gene is possibly TRBD2 (6 bases). Between the trimmed V and J ends, which lost 0 bases and 2 bases, there was a span of 15 bases. Germline V gene sequence: CDR1 SGHTA, CDR2 FQGTGA. The CDR3 spans 17 residues. The CDR3 loop is CASSLTGSGGNTDTQYF. The DNA for the CDR3 is TGTGCCAGCAGCTTAACTGGTAGCGGAGGCAACACAGATACGCAGTATTTT.

This clonotype showed up just a few times. This sequence joins TRBV7-2 and TRBJ2-2; tentative D call: TRBD1 (5 bases). Germline values: CDR1 SGHTA, CDR2 FQGNSA. This CDR3 contains 16 residues. With 3 bases removed from V and 2 bases from J, the gap between germline ends came to 13 bases. As DNA, the CDR3 is TGTGCCAGCAGCTTGTCCCAGGGCCTAAACACCGGGGAGCTGTTTTTT. This gives the protein CASSLSQGLNTGELFF.

Of note for this clonotype: One end of the junction fails to match germline, which may point to a read error. V usage is TRBV7-9 and J usage is TRBJ1-1, with 7 positions matching TRBD1. The CDR3 loop spans 13 amino acids. CDR1 is SEHNR, CDR2 FQNEAQ, per germline (reference sequence). CDR3 sequence reads: CASSLGGADEAFF. Here the CDR3 DNA reads TGTGCCAGCAGTTTAGGGGGCGCGGATGAAGCTTTCTTT. Filled out from reference TRBV7-9 and TRBJ1-1, the complete variable domain reads DTGVSQNPRHKITKRGQNVTFRCDPISEHNRLYWYRQTLGQGPEFLTYFQNEAQLEKSRLLSDRFSAERPKGSFSTLEIQRTEQGDSAMYLCASSLGGADEAFFGQGTRLTVV.